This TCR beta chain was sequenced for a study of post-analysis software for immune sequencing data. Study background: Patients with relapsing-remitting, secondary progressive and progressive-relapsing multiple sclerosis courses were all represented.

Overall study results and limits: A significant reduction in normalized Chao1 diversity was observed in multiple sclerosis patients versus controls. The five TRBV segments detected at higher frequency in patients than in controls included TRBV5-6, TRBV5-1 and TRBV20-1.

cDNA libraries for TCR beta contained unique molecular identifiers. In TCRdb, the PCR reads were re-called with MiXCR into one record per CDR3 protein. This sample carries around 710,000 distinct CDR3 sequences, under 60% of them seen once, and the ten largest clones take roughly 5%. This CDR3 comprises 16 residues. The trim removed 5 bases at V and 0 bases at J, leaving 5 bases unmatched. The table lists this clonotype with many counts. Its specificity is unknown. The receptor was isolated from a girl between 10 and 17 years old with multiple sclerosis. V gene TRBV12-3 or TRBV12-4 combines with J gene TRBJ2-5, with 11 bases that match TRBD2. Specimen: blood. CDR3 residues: CASSAGLAVNQETQYF. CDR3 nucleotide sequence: TGTGCCAGCAGTGCGGGACTAGCGGTAAACCAAGAGACCCAGTACTTC.